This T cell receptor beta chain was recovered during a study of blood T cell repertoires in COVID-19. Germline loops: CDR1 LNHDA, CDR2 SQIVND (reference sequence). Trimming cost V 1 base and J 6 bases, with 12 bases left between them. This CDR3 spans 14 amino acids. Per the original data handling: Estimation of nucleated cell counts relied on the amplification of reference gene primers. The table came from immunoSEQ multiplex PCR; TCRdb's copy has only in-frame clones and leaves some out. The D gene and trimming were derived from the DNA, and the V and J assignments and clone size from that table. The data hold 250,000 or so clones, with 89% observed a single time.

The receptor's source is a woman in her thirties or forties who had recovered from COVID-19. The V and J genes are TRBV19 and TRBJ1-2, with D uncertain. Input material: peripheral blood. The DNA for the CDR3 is TGTGCCAGTAGTATAGTTTGGCAGTCGCATGGCTACACCTTC. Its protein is CASSIVWQSHGYTF.